This T cell receptor (beta chain) was recovered during a study of tumor and adjacent non-tumor tissue in lung cancer (dated by TCRdb to between 2018 and 2020). About the full investigation: Patients with adenocarcinoma (about twelve), squamous cell carcinoma (2) and small cell lung cancer (1) were included in the cohort. Among the approximately 15 patients, ages ranged from roughly 30 to 85 years, some ten were men and 5 were women, and disease was TNM stage I to III. In total, sequencing yielded over 95 million productive TCRbeta reads, which works out to an average of around 3.9 million reads per sample. The study compared bulk TCRbeta repertoires from lung tumor tissue and matched distant non-tumor lung tissue of roughly 14 lung cancer patients. More than 25 paired specimens, one tumor and one normal lung sample per patient, were profiled by TCRbeta CDR3 sequencing.

RNA was extracted from bulk unsorted tissue and checked for quality with a NanoDrop ND-1000 and an Agilent 2100. All donors had newly diagnosed lung cancer, had not received prior chemotherapy, and were admitted for thoracic surgery in China between August and November 2014. Anyone who had undergone radiotherapy or chemotherapy before, or who had another cancer at the same time, was left out of the study. Pieces of surgical tissue measuring roughly 1-2.3 cm3 were kept in RNAlater solution and stored at -80 degrees C until use. Summary of the overall study and its limitations: In normal lung, the top 100 clones accounted for a significantly larger cumulative share of the repertoire than in tumor tissue. Significantly higher TCR diversity was found in younger patients, and higher tumor TCR diversity was associated with shorter overall and disease-free survival. Neither the sequencing platform nor unique molecular identifiers are named or mentioned anywhere in the methods. With only approximately 16 patients in the cohort, the authors noted that larger samples and more detailed clinical data are needed. Peripheral blood was not sequenced, so blood TCRbeta repertoires were not examined in the lung cancer patients of the study. Tumor tissue showed significantly greater TCR diversity (inverse Simpson) than normal lung tissue (approximately 400 vs 170, P = 0.0075, Mann-Whitney U test).

Concerning this clonotype itself: No antigen is known for it. This may arise from a read error, as a much more abundant clone is one base away.

The library came from multiplex PCR. Instrument on record: Illumina HiSeq 2500. TCRbeta libraries were constructed through three rounds of nested PCR with primers (Table S4) according to protocols modified from ARM-PCR. PCR products of 200-500 bp were gel-excised and purified with the QIAquick gel extraction kit before sequencing. From the authors' description of their analysis: Trimmomatic was used to clean the reads, FLASH merged the cleaned reads into complete CDR3 sequences, and MiTCR assigned the sequences to V(D)J germline segments. VDJtools was used to compute clonal diversity as the inverse Simpson's index. In-frame sequences lacking a premature stop codon were counted as productive reads. TCRdb reanalyzed the raw reads on its own, using fastp at Q25 for trimming and MiXCR for clone calling, and kept in-frame beta chains. Identical CDR3 protein sequences are pooled into one entry, listed with their most common genes and DNA. Clone size and V and J calls follow TCRdb, not the original study. This sample has 95,000 to 150,000 distinct CDR3 sequences in its table, and about 66% of those were observed once. The ten largest clones add up to 10% to 15% of the sample.

The specimen was lung tumor tissue. This sequence was found in a man aged 30 to 39 with non-small cell lung cancer.

The CDR3 region has the sequence CSTRRAGSQETQYF. The DNA is as follows: TGCAGTACTAGACGAGCGGGGTCCCAAGAGACCCAGTACTTC. The V gene is TRBV20-1 and the J gene is TRBJ2-5; 7 bases in the junction line up with TRBD2. Inclusive of the bounding cysteine and phenylalanine, the CDR3 is 14 residues long. The sequence is cut down to CDR3 DNA, 42 bases in frame from base 1. Via the germline V gene (reference sequence), CDR1 is DFQATT and CDR2 SNEGSKA.